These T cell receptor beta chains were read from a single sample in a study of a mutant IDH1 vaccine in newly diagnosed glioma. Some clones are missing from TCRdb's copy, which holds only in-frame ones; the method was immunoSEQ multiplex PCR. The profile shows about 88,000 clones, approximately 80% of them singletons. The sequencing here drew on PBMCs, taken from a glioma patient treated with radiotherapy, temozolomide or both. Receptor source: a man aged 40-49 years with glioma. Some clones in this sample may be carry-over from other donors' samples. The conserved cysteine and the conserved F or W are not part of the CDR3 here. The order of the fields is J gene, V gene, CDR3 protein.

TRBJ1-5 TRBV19 ASSIVGSHQPQH
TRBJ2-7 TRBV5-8 ASSLRLAYEQY
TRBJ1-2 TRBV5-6 ASSFGRGDYGYT
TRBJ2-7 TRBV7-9 ASSLTGSFSDEQY
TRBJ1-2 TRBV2 ASSDAEARPNYGYT
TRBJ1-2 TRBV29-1 SAGTGANYGYT
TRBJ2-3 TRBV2 ASSVWDDPRTDTQY
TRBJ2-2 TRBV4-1 ASRPTPTSGGARITGELF
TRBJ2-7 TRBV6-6 ASSVGQGFSYEQY
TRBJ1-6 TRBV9 ASSGRAINSPLH
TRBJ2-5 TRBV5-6 ASSLTSQTQY